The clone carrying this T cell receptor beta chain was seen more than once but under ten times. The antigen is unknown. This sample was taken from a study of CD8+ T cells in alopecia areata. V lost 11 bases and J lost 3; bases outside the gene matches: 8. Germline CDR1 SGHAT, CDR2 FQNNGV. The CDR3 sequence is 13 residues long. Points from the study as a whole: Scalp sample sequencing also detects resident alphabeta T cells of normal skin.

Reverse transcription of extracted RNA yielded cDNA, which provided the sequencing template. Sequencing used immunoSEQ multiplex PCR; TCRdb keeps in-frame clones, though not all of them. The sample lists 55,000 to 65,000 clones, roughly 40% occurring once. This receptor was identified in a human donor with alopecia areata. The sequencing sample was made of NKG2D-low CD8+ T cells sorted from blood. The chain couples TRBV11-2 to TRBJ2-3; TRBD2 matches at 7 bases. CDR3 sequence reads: CASRGGGTDTQYF. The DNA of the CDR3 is TGTGCCTCCCGGGGCGGGGGTACAGATACGCAGTATTTT.